Listed here is a single T cell receptor beta chain. Its antigen remains unidentified. These data originate in a study of chemoradiotherapy in HPV16-positive cancers. Study overall: A couple of HPV16-positive patients' cells yielded candidate HPV-specific clones and common motifs. General study findings and limits: In HPV16-positive patients, HPV-responsive T-cell expansion tracked better recurrence-free survival.

Clones were read by immunoSEQ multiplex PCR, and TCRdb kept only the in-frame ones, dropping some. The sample holds just over 15,000 clones; 77% are singletons and the top ten take 1.3%. This CDR3 has 16 residues. In germline, CDR1 is MNHEY, CDR2 SMNVEV (reference sequence). The chain carries TRBV27 and TRBJ2-5; TRBD1 is a possible D gene (6 bases). The DNA end is more similar to TRBJ2-7, so the J call may be wrong. The origin of this receptor is a human donor with HPV-associated anogenital cancer. This material was acquired from a patient who underwent chemoradiotherapy. The CDR3 coding sequence is TGTGCCAGCAGTTTATCCCCCCCGACAGGCCCCTACGAGCAGTACTTC. It is translated as CASSLSPPTGPYEQYF.